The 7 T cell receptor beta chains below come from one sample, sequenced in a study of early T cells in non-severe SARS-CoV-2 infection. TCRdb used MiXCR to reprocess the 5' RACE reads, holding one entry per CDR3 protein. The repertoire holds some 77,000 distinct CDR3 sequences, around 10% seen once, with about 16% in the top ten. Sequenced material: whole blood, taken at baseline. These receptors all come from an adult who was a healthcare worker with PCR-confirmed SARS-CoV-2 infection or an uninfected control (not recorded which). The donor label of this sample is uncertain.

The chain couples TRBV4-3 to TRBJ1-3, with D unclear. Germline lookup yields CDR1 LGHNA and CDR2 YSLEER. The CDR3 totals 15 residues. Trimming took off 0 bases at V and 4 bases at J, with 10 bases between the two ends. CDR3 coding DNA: TGCGCCAGCAGCCAAGACACGGAACCCGGAAACACCATATATTTT. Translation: CASSQDTEPGNTIYF.

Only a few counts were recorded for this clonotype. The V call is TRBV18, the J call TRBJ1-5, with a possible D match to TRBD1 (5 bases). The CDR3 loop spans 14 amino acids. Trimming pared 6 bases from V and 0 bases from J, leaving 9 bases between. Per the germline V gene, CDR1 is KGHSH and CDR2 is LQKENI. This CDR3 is CASSVGHSNQPQHF. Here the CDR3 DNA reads TGTGCCAGCTCCGTAGGACATAGCAATCAGCCCCAGCATTTT.

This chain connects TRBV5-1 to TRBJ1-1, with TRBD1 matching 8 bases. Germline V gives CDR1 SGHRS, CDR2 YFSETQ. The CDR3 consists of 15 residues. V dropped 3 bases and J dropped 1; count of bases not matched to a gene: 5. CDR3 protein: CASSSADRANTEAFF. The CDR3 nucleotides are TGCGCCAGCAGCTCTGCGGACAGGGCGAACACTGAAGCTTTCTTT. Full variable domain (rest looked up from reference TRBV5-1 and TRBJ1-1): KAGVTQTPRYLIKTRGQQVTLSCSPISGHRSVSWYQQTPGQGLQFLFEYFSETQRNKGNFPGRFSGRQFSNSRSEMNVSTLELGDSALYLCASSSADRANTEAFFGQGTRLTVV.

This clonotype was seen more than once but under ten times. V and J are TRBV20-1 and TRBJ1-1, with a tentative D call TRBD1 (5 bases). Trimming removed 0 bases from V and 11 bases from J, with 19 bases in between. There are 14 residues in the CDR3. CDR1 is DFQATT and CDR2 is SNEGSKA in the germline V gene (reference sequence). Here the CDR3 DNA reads TGCAGTGCTAGAGATCAGGGCGGCCGGGGCAGCGCTTTCTTT. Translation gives CSARDQGGRGSAFF.

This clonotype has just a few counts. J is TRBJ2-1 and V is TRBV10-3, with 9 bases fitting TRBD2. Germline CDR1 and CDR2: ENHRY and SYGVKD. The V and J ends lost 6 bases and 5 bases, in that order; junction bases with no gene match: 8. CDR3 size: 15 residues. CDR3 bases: TGTGCCATCAGAAACGGACTAGCGCACCACAATGAGCAGTTCTTC. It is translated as CAIRNGLAHHNEQFF.

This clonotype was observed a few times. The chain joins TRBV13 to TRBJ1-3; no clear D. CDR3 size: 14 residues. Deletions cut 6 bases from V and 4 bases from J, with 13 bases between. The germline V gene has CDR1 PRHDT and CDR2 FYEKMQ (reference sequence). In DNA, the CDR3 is TGTGCCAGCAGTCAGGCAAATAGCGGAAACACCATATATTTT. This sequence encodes CASSQANSGNTIYF.

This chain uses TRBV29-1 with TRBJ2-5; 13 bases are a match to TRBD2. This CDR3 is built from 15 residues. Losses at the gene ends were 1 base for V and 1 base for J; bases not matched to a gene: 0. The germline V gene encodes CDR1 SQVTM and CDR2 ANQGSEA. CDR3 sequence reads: CSVEGTSGGQETQYF. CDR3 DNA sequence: TGCAGCGTTGAAGGGACTAGCGGGGGCCAAGAGACCCAGTACTTC.